Each of the 30 T cell receptor beta chains below was sequenced from the same sample in a study of shared clonotypes between healthy human individuals. Produced via immunoSEQ multiplex PCR; TCRdb's table is partial and in-frame only. The sample lists approximately 2.3 million clones, 93% occurring once. Sequenced input: naive CD4+ T cells from PBMCs. Subset noted: CD45RA+ positively selected. The receptors here all came from a man between 18 and 35 years old in good health. Some clones in this sample may be carry-over from other donors' samples.

With respect to this clone: The sample holds other DNA sequences that translate to the same CDR3. The chain links TRBV5-1 to TRBJ1-1, with a weak D call TRBD1 (6 bases). The germline V and J ends were trimmed by 5 bases and 5 bases, with 13 bases remaining between them. The CDR3 covers 13 residues. CDR1 and CDR2 (germline): SGHRS, YFSETQ. The CDR3: CASSPQGGTEAFF. The CDR3 nucleotides read TGCGCCAGCAGTCCACAGGGTGGGACTGAAGCTTTCTTT. Variable domain in full (rest from reference TRBV5-1 and TRBJ1-1): KAGVTQTPRYLIKTRGQQVTLSCSPISGHRSVSWYQQTPGQGLQFLFEYFSETQRNKGNFPGRFSGRQFSNSRSEMNVSTLELGDSALYLCASSPQGGTEAFFGQGTRLTVV.

This chain links TRBV28 with TRBJ2-1; TRBD2 aligns across 12 bases. The CDR3 covers 15 residues. The germline V gene has CDR1 MDHEN and CDR2 SYDVKM. The V segment lost 6 bases and the J segment 9 bases; nucleotides outside the gene matches: 9. CDR3 in DNA: TGTGCCAGCAGACGCCTAGCGGGAGGGCCGGGTGAGCAGTTCTTC. Translated, it gives CASRRLAGGPGEQFF.

In regard to this clone: The same CDR3 arises from other DNA sequences in this sample as well. This chain joins TRBV27 and TRBJ2-7; TRBD2 matches 9 bases. Per germline, CDR1 MNHEY and CDR2 SMNVEV (reference sequence). The V gene end was trimmed by 0 bases and the J gene end by 4 bases; junction bases not matched to a gene: 4. The CDR3 sequence is 15 residues long. The CDR3 protein is CASSLSGLAGYEQYF. The CDR3 DNA is TGTGCCAGCAGTTTATCGGGGCTAGCGGGGTACGAGCAGTACTTC.

The chain is built from TRBV28 and TRBJ2-7; the D gene is possibly TRBD2 (6 bases). V lost 8 bases and J lost 7, with 21 bases in between. The germline V gene encodes CDR1 MDHEN and CDR2 SYDVKM. There are 14 residues in the CDR3. The CDR3 is CASALGGEEVEQYF. Written as DNA, the CDR3 is TGTGCCAGCGCCCTGGGGGGAGAGGAGGTTGAGCAGTACTTC. The full variable domain, completed using reference TRBV28 and TRBJ2-7, is DVKVTQSSRYLVKRTGEKVFLECVQDMDHENMFWYRQDPGLGLRLIYFSYDVKMKEKGDIPEGYSVSREKKERFSLILESASTNQTSMYLCASALGGEEVEQYFGPGTRLTVT.

The chain employs TRBV4-3 and TRBJ2-1; TRBD2 agrees at 9 bases. The CDR3 runs to 17 residues. The germline CDR1 and CDR2 sequences are LGHNA and YSLEER. The trim removed 4 bases at V and 2 bases at J, leaving 9 bases unmatched. CDR3 nucleotide sequence: TGCGCCAGCAGCCCCCGAGGAGCGGGAGGCGCCTACAATGAGCAGTTCTTC. This encodes CASSPRGAGGAYNEQFF.

This chain uses TRBV2 with TRBJ2-7; 7 nucleotides line up with TRBD2. Trimming cost V 8 bases and J 0 bases; bases outside gene matches: 4. Germline values: CDR1 SNHLY, CDR2 FYNNEI. The CDR3 sequence is 13 residues long. CDR3 protein: CASRGGASYEQYF. The CDR3 nucleotides read TGTGCCAGCCGGGGAGGGGCCTCCTACGAGCAGTACTTC.

As concerns this clone: Other DNA sequences from this sample encode an identical CDR3 as well. The chain combines TRBV7-3 with TRBJ1-1; perhaps TRBD1 as D (5 bases). V was shortened by 6 bases and J by 0 bases, with 11 bases between the two germline ends. CDR3 length equals 14 residues. Germline assignment: CDR1 SGHTA and CDR2 FQGTGA. The CDR3 region is CASSLGTVNTEAFF. DNA of the CDR3: TGTGCCAGCAGTTTAGGGACGGTGAACACTGAAGCTTTCTTT.

The chain uses TRBV27 and TRBJ2-7; possibly TRBD2 for D (6 bases). Germline CDR1 MNHEY, CDR2 SMNVEV (reference sequence). The V gene lost 5 bases and the J gene lost 1 base, with 18 bases spanning the gap. CDR3 size: 16 residues. In nucleotides, the CDR3 is TGTGCCAGCAGTGCCGCGACTAGTTTGGGGTCCTACGAGCAGTACTTC. This encodes CASSAATSLGSYEQYF.

The V call is TRBV18, the J call TRBJ1-3, with TRBD1 as a possible D gene (5 bases). The CDR3 is 15 residues long. Per the germline V gene, CDR1 is KGHSH and CDR2 is LQKENI. The V end was cut by 2 bases, the J end by 2 bases, with 10 bases between. The CDR3 bases are TGTGCCAGCTCACCAGCAGGGATGGCTGGAAACACCATATATTTT. Translation: CASSPAGMAGNTIYF.

The V call is TRBV6-1, the J call TRBJ2-7, with no clear D. The V end lost 10 bases, the J end lost 0 bases, and 19 bases lay between the germline ends. Germline V lookup: CDR1 MNHNS, CDR2 SASEGT. The CDR3 has 15 amino acids. As DNA, the CDR3 is TGTGCCACCGGTAACCGGGCCTTAAGCTCCTACGAGCAGTACTTC. Protein sequence: CATGNRALSSYEQYF.

The V call is TRBV30, the J call TRBJ1-4; 7 nucleotides agree with TRBD1. V shed 3 bases and J 3 bases; nucleotides not matched to a gene: 7. Germline V gene sequence: CDR1 GTSNPN, CDR2 SVGIG (reference sequence). CDR3 length equals 15 residues. The CDR3 sequence is CAWRGPGQPNEKLFF. CDR3 DNA sequence: TGTGCCTGGAGGGGACCGGGACAGCCTAATGAAAAACTGTTTTTT.

The rearrangement uses TRBV5-1 and TRBJ2-7, with D possibly being TRBD1 (6 bases). V lost 3 bases and J 3 bases, leaving 10 bases between the germline ends. CDR1 and CDR2 from the germline V gene are SGHRS and YFSETQ. This CDR3 is built from 13 residues. The CDR3 here is CASSSLQGYEQYF. The CDR3 bases are TGCGCCAGCAGCTCCCTACAGGGCTACGAGCAGTACTTC. The entire variable domain, with the rest obtained from reference TRBV5-1 and TRBJ2-7, is as follows: KAGVTQTPRYLIKTRGQQVTLSCSPISGHRSVSWYQQTPGQGLQFLFEYFSETQRNKGNFPGRFSGRQFSNSRSEMNVSTLELGDSALYLCASSSLQGYEQYFGPGTRLTVT.

This clone was recorded once. The chain has TRBV7-9 and TRBJ1-3; weak D call: TRBD1 (6 bases). Trimming stripped 5 bases from V and 6 bases from J, with 17 bases between. CDR1 is SEHNR, CDR2 FQNEAQ, per germline (reference sequence). The CDR3 is 15 amino acids. The CDR3 spells CASSRDGGQSNTIYF. The CDR3 DNA follows: TGTGCCAGCAGCCGCGACGGGGGACAATCAAACACCATATATTTT.

The V and J genes are TRBV27 and TRBJ2-3, with D perhaps matching TRBD1 (7 bases). Trimming stripped 8 bases from V and 4 bases from J, with 19 bases between. The germline gives CDR1 MNHEY, CDR2 SMNVEV (reference sequence). The CDR3 has 15 residues. The CDR3 DNA reads TGTGCCAGCCTGAGCAGGGGGAGGTACGCAGATACGCAGTATTTT. Translated: CASLSRGRYADTQYF.

J is TRBJ2-1 and V is TRBV5-8, with D possibly being TRBD2 (5 bases). This CDR3 has 14 amino acids. The germline gives CDR1 SGHTS, CDR2 YDEGEE. V was cut by 5 bases and J by 9 bases, with 18 bases left in between. The CDR3 reads CASSRRAYPSEQFF. CDR3 DNA: TGTGCCAGCAGTCGGCGGGCATATCCCAGTGAGCAGTTCTTC. Filled out from reference TRBV5-8 and TRBJ2-1, the complete variable domain reads EAGVTQSPTHLIKTRGQQATLRCSPISGHTSVYWYQQALGLGLQFLLWYDEGEERNRGNFPPRFSGRQFPNYSSELNVNALELEDSALYLCASSRRAYPSEQFFGPGTRLTVL.

The chain employs TRBV5-5 and TRBJ1-3; D unclear. V lost 2 bases to trimming and J lost 0 bases, with 9 bases between them. Germline V gene data show CDR1 as SGHKS and CDR2 as YYEKEE (reference sequence). This CDR3 is built from 15 residues. This CDR3 reads CASSLGGFSGNTIYF. The CDR3 DNA reads TGTGCCAGCAGCTTAGGAGGTTTCTCTGGAAACACCATATATTTT. The full variable domain, rest sourced from reference TRBV5-5 and TRBJ1-3, is DAGVTQSPTHLIKTRGQQVTLRCSPISGHKSVSWYQQVLGQGPQFIFQYYEKEERGRGNFPDRFSARQFPNYSSELNVNALLLGDSALYLCASSLGGFSGNTIYFGEGSWLTVV.

This clone came up a few times. The rearrangement links TRBV7-2 to TRBJ2-7; the D gene is possibly TRBD1 (5 bases). The CDR3 length is 14 residues. Germline V gene sequence: CDR1 SGHTA, CDR2 FQGNSA. V was trimmed by 5 bases and J by 4 bases, leaving 15 bases between them. Here the CDR3 DNA reads TGTGCCAGCAGCCCCGGTGGGGCGGTTTACGAGCAGTACTTC. Its translation is CASSPGGAVYEQYF.

This sequence joins TRBV5-1 and TRBJ1-1; D not resolved. Germline CDR1 reads SGHRS; CDR2 reads YFSETQ. The CDR3 is made up of 15 amino acids. Trimming stripped 2 bases from V and 0 bases from J, with 11 bases between. CDR3 loop: CASSFEEGMNTEAFF. The CDR3 region has the DNA TGCGCCAGCAGCTTCGAGGAGGGAATGAACACTGAAGCTTTCTTT.

The V gene is TRBV27, the J gene TRBJ2-5, with D perhaps being TRBD1 or TRBD2 (7 bases each). The V gene's germline CDR1 is MNHEY and CDR2 SMNVEV (reference sequence). CDR3 length: 14 residues. Trimming left V 3 bases short and J 5 bases short, with 13 bases between. CDR3 nucleotide sequence: TGTGCCAGCAGTTTTCTCAGGGGGGGGGAGACCCAGTACTTC. Translating gives CASSFLRGGETQYF.

The CDR3 region has the DNA TGTGCCAGCAGGGAACCGGGACTTTCAGATACGCAGTATTTT. Amino acid sequence: CASREPGLSDTQYF. V usage is TRBV6-1 and J usage is TRBJ2-3; perhaps TRBD2 as D (6 bases). V was shortened by 6 bases and J by 4 bases, with 14 bases between the two germline ends. Germline assignment: CDR1 MNHNS and CDR2 SASEGT. The CDR3 sequence is 14 residues long.

The V and J genes are TRBV28 and TRBJ2-7; D possibly matches TRBD1 or TRBD2 (5 bases each). This CDR3 comprises 15 residues. V shed 6 bases and J shed 1 base, with 16 bases lying between them. Germline assignment: CDR1 MDHEN and CDR2 SYDVKM. In DNA, the CDR3 is TGTGCCAGCAGGACCTCCGGGACCGCTTCCTACGAGCAGTACTTC. This encodes CASRTSGTASYEQYF.

This chain's CDR3 is CASSWDFNTEAFF. The CDR3 DNA sequence: TGTGCCAGCAGCTGGGACTTCAACACTGAAGCTTTCTTT. The chain is built from TRBV14 and TRBJ1-1, with a possible D match to TRBD1 (5 bases). From germline, CDR1 is SGHDN and CDR2 FVKESK. CDR3 size: 13 residues. Trimming cost V 5 bases and J 2 bases, with 9 bases left between them.

The V gene is TRBV28, the J gene TRBJ1-1; no firm D call. Per germline, CDR1 MDHEN and CDR2 SYDVKM. Trimming removed 1 base from V and 6 bases from J, with 12 bases in between. The CDR3 covers 14 residues. The CDR3 loop reads CASSLSLWAAEAFF. CDR3 sequence (DNA): TGTGCCAGCAGTTTATCTCTTTGGGCAGCTGAAGCTTTCTTT.

This clone is a singleton in its sample. This sequence joins TRBV5-1 and TRBJ1-1; D gene unclear. The CDR3 is made up of 14 amino acids. V dropped 4 bases and J dropped 4 bases, with 14 bases sitting between them. Germline V gives CDR1 SGHRS, CDR2 YFSETQ. CDR3 protein: CASSTLPGPTEAFF. For the CDR3, the DNA is TGCGCCAGCAGCACTCTTCCGGGCCCCACTGAAGCTTTCTTT.

The V call is TRBV27, the J call TRBJ2-4; tentatively, D is TRBD2 (6 bases). V was pared by 2 bases and J by 6 bases, with 14 bases between. Germline V gene sequence: CDR1 MNHEY, CDR2 SMNVEV (reference sequence). The CDR3 is 15 residues long. This CDR3 reads CASSLEGFGGNIQYF. The CDR3 bases are TGTGCCAGCAGTTTAGAGGGGTTCGGGGGAAACATTCAGTACTTC.

V usage is TRBV28 and J usage is TRBJ1-1, with unresolved D. V was pared by 7 bases and J by 0 bases, with 6 bases between. The CDR3 sequence is 12 residues long. Germline V gene sequence: CDR1 MDHEN, CDR2 SYDVKM. CDR3 nucleotide sequence: TGTGCCAGCAAGGCCGTGAACACTGAAGCTTTCTTT. Translated, it gives CASKAVNTEAFF.

The J gene is TRBJ1-4, the V gene TRBV23-1; D gene ambiguous. TRBV23-1 is an ORF, with its function uncertain. V lost 0 bases, J lost 5 bases, and 13 bases lay in between. CDR3 length: 16 amino acids. This CDR3 reads CASSQSRRPGNEKLFF. CDR3 nucleotide sequence: TGCGCCAGCAGTCAATCGAGGAGGCCGGGGAATGAAAAACTGTTTTTT.

Details on this clone: One junction end disagrees with the germline gene, perhaps due to a read error. This chain connects TRBV4-2 to TRBJ2-3; 7 bases are a match to TRBD2. The CDR3 is 13 residues long. Per germline, CDR1 LGHNA and CDR2 YNFKEQ. The CDR3 DNA sequence: TGTGCCAGCAGCCAAGAAGTGCGGGACTACCCTGTCTTT. This translates into CASSQEVRDYPVF.

The rearrangement links TRBV10-2 to TRBJ2-2; 7 bases are a match to TRBD2. CDR1 is WSHSY, CDR2 SAAADI, per germline. The CDR3 spans 14 residues. V shed 8 bases, J shed 7 bases, and the junction held 10 bases outside the gene matches. The CDR3 sequence is CASGGDPNSGELFF. Written as DNA, the CDR3 is TGCGCCAGCGGGGGGGACCCAAATAGCGGGGAGCTGTTTTTT.

V and J are TRBV5-6 and TRBJ1-2, with D unresolved. Per germline, CDR1 SGHDT and CDR2 YYEEEE. This CDR3 spans 14 amino acids. The germline V and J ends were trimmed by 4 bases and 7 bases, with 17 bases remaining between them. The CDR3 protein is CASSAGLRPTGYTF. The DNA for the CDR3 is TGTGCCAGCAGCGCCGGACTCAGACCAACTGGCTACACCTTC.